This passage covers 18 T cell receptor beta chains from one sample sequenced in a study of cytomegalovirus exposure and HLA in healthy donors (dated by TCRdb to between 2016 and 2019). To prepare the library, the immunoSEQ multiplex PCR assay was applied. For the multiplex PCR, a mixture combining 60 forward primers for TCR Vbeta segments and 13 reverse primers for TCR Jbeta segments was used. TCRdb took this table from immuneACCESS and kept in-frame rearrangements with V and J called. Such tables lack part of the clones; where checked against another copy, unresolved V genes explain under half of the gap, and the rest is unexplained. This sample comprises more than 150,000 clones, 82% of them detected only once. The top ten hold more than 1.5% of the sample. The sequencing input was PBMCs. Every receptor here comes from a man between 35 and 55 years old in good health and CMV-seronegative.

This chain joins TRBV5-1 and TRBJ2-3; D possibly corresponds to TRBD2 (6 bases). Trimming removed 3 bases from V and 6 bases from J, with 14 bases in between. In germline, CDR1 is SGHRS, CDR2 YFSETQ. This CDR3 contains 14 residues. The CDR3: CASSSLADGDTQYF. CDR3 DNA: TGCGCCAGCAGCTCCTTAGCGGACGGGGATACGCAGTATTTT. Complete variable domain (other parts from reference TRBV5-1 and TRBJ2-3): KAGVTQTPRYLIKTRGQQVTLSCSPISGHRSVSWYQQTPGQGLQFLFEYFSETQRNKGNFPGRFSGRQFSNSRSEMNVSTLELGDSALYLCASSSLADGDTQYFGPGTRLTVL.

This chain connects TRBV6-5 to TRBJ1-1; 7 bases match TRBD1. The CDR3 totals 15 residues. Trimming removed 0 bases from V and 2 bases from J; junction bases left unmatched: 3. Germline V CDR1 and CDR2: MNHEY, SVGAGI. The CDR3 nucleotides are TGTGCCAGCAGTTACTCGAGAGGGGGCAACACTGAAGCTTTCTTT. Encoded protein: CASSYSRGGNTEAFF.

The chain links TRBV28 to TRBJ2-1, with TRBD2 matching over 9 bases. Germline trimming cut 7 bases from V and 1 base from J; bases unmatched to any gene: 8. The CDR3 covers 16 residues. From germline, CDR1 is MDHEN and CDR2 SYDVKM. CDR3 sequence (DNA): TGTGCCAGCACAAGTAGCGGGAGCCTATCCTACAATGAGCAGTTCTTC. Its protein is CASTSSGSLSYNEQFF.

The rearrangement links TRBV28 to TRBJ1-1; tentative D call: TRBD1 (5 bases). V was shortened by 4 bases and J by 5 bases, with 8 bases between the two germline ends. The CDR3 loop spans 12 amino acids. CDR1 is MDHEN, CDR2 SYDVKM, per germline. This CDR3 is CASSYRGTEAFF. CDR3 DNA: TGTGCCAGCAGTTATAGGGGTACTGAAGCTTTCTTT.

The chain is built from TRBV6-5 and TRBJ1-1; D call uncertain. CDR1 MNHEY and CDR2 SVGAGI come from the germline V gene. The CDR3 extends over 14 amino acids. The V gene lost 4 bases and the J gene lost 1 base, with 10 bases spanning the gap. CDR3 residues: CASSSPGRNTEAFF. The CDR3 nucleotides are TGTGCCAGCAGTTCGCCCGGGAGGAACACTGAAGCTTTCTTT.

This chain joins TRBV11-3 and TRBJ2-7; TRBD1 agrees at 7 bases. V shed 7 bases, J shed 1 base, and the junction held 4 bases outside the gene matches. Germline V gives CDR1 SGHNT, CDR2 YENEEA. This CDR3 has 13 amino acids. The chain's CDR3 is CASNLGQSYEQYF. In nucleotides, the CDR3 is TGTGCCAGCAACCTGGGACAGTCCTACGAGCAGTACTTC.

The V call is TRBV30, the J call TRBJ2-1, with 9 positions matching TRBD2. Germline CDR1 and CDR2: GTSNPN and SVGIG (reference sequence). V lost 4 bases and J lost 7; bases outside the gene matches: 17. This CDR3 is built from 17 residues. CDR3 DNA: TGTGCCTGGACTAAAAGGGGCTGGGCGGGGGGGCTAAATGAGCAGTTCTTC. The encoded protein is CAWTKRGWAGGLNEQFF.

The V call is TRBV5-4, the J call TRBJ1-1, with D perhaps TRBD1 (6 bases). This CDR3 is 14 amino acids long. Germline lookup yields CDR1 SGHNT and CDR2 YYREEE (reference sequence). The V and J ends lost 5 bases and 1 base respectively, with 12 bases between them. The CDR3 nucleotides read TGTGCCAGCAGACAGACAGGACCGAACACTGAAGCTTTCTTT. This sequence encodes CASRQTGPNTEAFF.

The rearrangement joins TRBV4-2 to TRBJ1-4, with 10 bases identical to TRBD1. The germline CDR1 and CDR2 sequences are LGHNA and YNFKEQ. The CDR3 spans 18 residues. Trimming took 6 bases from V and 1 from J; bases not matched to a gene: 11. The CDR3 loop is CASSKPGTGVGTNEKLFF. CDR3 in DNA: TGTGCCAGCAGTAAACCCGGGACAGGGGTAGGAACTAATGAAAAACTGTTTTTT.

This rearrangement joins TRBV19 to TRBJ2-1, with 12 positions matching TRBD2. The V gene's germline CDR1 is LNHDA and CDR2 SQIVND (reference sequence). J lost 7 bases, V lost 5 bases, and 6 bases had no gene match. The CDR3 is made up of 15 amino acids. The CDR3 nucleotides are TGTGCCAGTAGTCGGTCTAGCGGGGGGGCGAATGAGCAGTTCTTC. This gives the protein CASSRSSGGANEQFF.

The CDR3 spells CASGPSGFQETQYF. The CDR3 nucleotides read TGCGCCAGCGGTCCAAGCGGGTTCCAAGAGACCCAGTACTTC. J is TRBJ2-5 and V is TRBV5-1; tentatively, D is TRBD2 (6 bases). CDR1 is SGHRS and CDR2 is YFSETQ in the germline V gene. V lost 7 bases and J 1 base, leaving 14 bases between the germline ends. This CDR3 comprises 14 residues.

V and J are TRBV4-3 and TRBJ2-7, with 10 bases lining up with TRBD2. CDR3 length: 16 residues. V gave up 0 bases and J gave up 2 bases; unmatched junction bases: 4. Germline values: CDR1 LGHNA, CDR2 YSLEER. The CDR3 DNA is TGCGCCAGCAGCCAAGAACTAGCGGGAACCGCCTACGAGCAGTACTTC. It is translated as CASSQELAGTAYEQYF.

The chain joins TRBV7-9 to TRBJ1-1; D gene uncertain. Trimming shortened V by 8 bases and J by 7 bases, and 17 bases separated the two germline ends. Looked up from germline, CDR1 is SEHNR and CDR2 is FQNEAQ (reference sequence). This CDR3 region has 13 residues. In DNA form, the CDR3 reads TGTGCCAGCGCCGCTCCAGAAAACCTTGAAGCTTTCTTT. Translated, it gives CASAAPENLEAFF.

This rearrangement joins TRBV6-6 to TRBJ2-5; TRBD1 aligns across 7 bases. V trimming: 11 bases; J trimming: 2 bases; junction bases outside the gene matches: 8. Looked up from germline, CDR1 is MNHNY and CDR2 is SVGAGI (reference sequence). This CDR3 is built from 13 residues. CDR3 residues: CALSRDRQETQYF. The CDR3 bases are TGTGCCCTCTCCCGGGACAGACAAGAGACCCAGTACTTC.

This sequence joins TRBV27 and TRBJ1-3, with TRBD1 matching 9 bases. The CDR3 is 15 residues long. Germline V gene data show CDR1 as MNHEY and CDR2 as SMNVEV (reference sequence). V lost 5 bases, J lost 4 bases, and 6 bases stayed unmatched. In DNA, the CDR3 is TGTGCCAGCAGTCCGGGGACAGGGAAAGGAAACACCATATATTTT. Protein: CASSPGTGKGNTIYF.

This clone was counted once. This chain links TRBV19 with TRBJ1-1; D is perhaps TRBD1 (5 bases). The V gene's germline CDR1 is LNHDA and CDR2 SQIVND (reference sequence). Trimming removed 6 bases from V and 6 bases from J, with 17 bases in between. The CDR3 has 14 residues. The CDR3 bases are TGTGCCAGTAGACACCCCGGGGGGGAAGCTGAAGCTTTCTTT. Its translation is CASRHPGGEAEAFF. Full variable domain (rest looked up from reference TRBV19 and TRBJ1-1): DGGITQSPKYLFRKEGQNVTLSCEQNLNHDAMYWYRQDPGQGLRLIYYSQIVNDFQKGDIAEGYSVSREKKESFPLTVTSAQKNPTAFYLCASRHPGGEAEAFFGQGTRLTVV.

This chain joins TRBV21-1 and TRBJ1-2; the table's D call TRBD1 went unverified against the DNA. TRBV21-1 is a recognized pseudogene. The CDR3 runs 15 residues. Here the CDR3 DNA reads TGTGCCAGCAGCCCCGACAGGGGTAGGAACTATGGCTACACCTTC. This sequence encodes CASSPDRGRNYGYTF.

The rearrangement links TRBV4-3 to TRBJ2-7, with D possibly TRBD2 on 6 matching bases. Germline V gives CDR1 LGHNA, CDR2 YSLEER. V was clipped by 1 base and J by 1 base, with 14 bases between them. The CDR3 is 16 residues long. CDR3 residues: CASSQGTPGLSYEQYF. The DNA of the CDR3 is TGCGCCAGCAGCCAAGGTACCCCAGGACTATCCTACGAGCAGTACTTC.